This section outlines one TCR beta chain sequence together with its context. These data come from a study of T cell repertoires in cytomegalovirus infection. Via MiXCR, TCRdb re-called the reads, giving one row per CDR3 protein. Here the sample spans about 300,000 distinct CDR3 sequences, about a tenth being singletons. This receptor was obtained from a human donor in good health (CMV status not recorded). Some clones in this sample may be carry-over from other donors' samples. Sequencing was carried out using PBMCs.

For the CDR3, the DNA is TGTGCCAGCAGCCGACAATTCAATCAGCCCCAGCATTTT. This codes for CASSRQFNQPQHF. The chain combines TRBV6-6 with TRBJ1-5, with D hard to call. Germline V gene lookup returns CDR1 MNHNY and CDR2 SVGAGI (reference sequence). Trimming left V 6 bases short and J 3 bases short, with 9 bases between. The CDR3 is 13 amino acids.